This T cell receptor beta chain was sequenced for a study of early stage breast cancer tumors. About the study: ER+/PR+/HER2- status applied to about 70% of the 16 invasive breast tumors.

Germline loops: CDR1 SGHVS, CDR2 FQNEAQ. The length of the CDR3 is 17 residues. Trimming stripped 0 bases from V and 10 bases from J, with 19 bases between. This clone was picked up a small number of times. Profiling relied on immunoSEQ multiplex PCR, and the TCRdb table lists in-frame clones only, not all of them. The data show 50,000 or so clones, roughly 83% seen once. The gene calls are TRBV7-8 and TRBJ1-6; possibly TRBD1 for D (6 bases). The source material was blood. The TCR was taken from a person aged 45 to 59 with breast cancer. As DNA, the CDR3 is TGTGCCAGCAGCTTAGCGTTCGAACAGGGTCTATTATCACCCCTCCACTTT. As protein: CASSLAFEQGLLSPLHF.